Listed below are T cell receptor beta chains from one sample, sequenced in a study of shared clonotypes between healthy human individuals. Only in-frame clones appear in the TCRdb table, and some are missing; sequencing was by immunoSEQ multiplex PCR. The table has a few million clones, approximately 90% seen once. Material: naive CD4+ T cells sorted from blood. These receptors all come from a man aged 18-30 years in good health. CDR3s include the opening cysteine and the closing phenylalanine or tryptophan. The D gene is left open where the match is weak. Size values are once, few and many counts, or a class for expanded clones, and some rows have none.

once,TRBJ2-3,NA,TRBV7-2,CASSPHRVGTDTQYF,TGTGCCAGCAGCCCCCACAGGGTAGGGACAGATACGCAGTATTTT
NA,TRBJ2-2,TRBD2,TRBV7-4,CASSKREGLPGELFF,TGTGCCAGCAGCAAGCGGGAGGGCCTCCCCGGGGAGCTGTTTTTT
NA,TRBJ2-5,NA,TRBV5-4,CASSLSSQEDQYF,TGTGCCAGCAGCTTGTCGTCACAGGAGGACCAGTACTTC
NA,TRBJ1-2,NA,TRBV4-3,CASSQEAPNYGYTF,TGCGCCAGCAGCCAAGAGGCGCCTAACTATGGCTACACCTTC
NA,TRBJ2-3,NA,TRBV11-3,CASSLRGLLTDTQYF,TGTGCCAGCAGCTTAAGAGGGTTACTCACAGATACGCAGTATTTT
NA,TRBJ2-5,TRBD1,TRBV11-2,CASSSDRVGETQYF,TGTGCCAGCAGCTCGGACAGGGTGGGGGAGACCCAGTACTTC
NA,TRBJ1-1,NA,TRBV30,CAGGQVSEAFF,TGTGCTGGAGGCCAAGTTTCGGAAGCTTTCTTT
once,TRBJ2-1,TRBD2,TRBV7-2,CASSLVPGGTYNEQFF,TGTGCCAGCAGCTTAGTCCCGGGAGGGACCTACAATGAGCAGTTCTTC
NA,TRBJ1-5,NA,TRBV18,CASSPETAINQPQHF,TGTGCCAGCTCACCAGAGACAGCAATTAATCAGCCCCAGCATTTT
NA,TRBJ1-5,TRBD1,TRBV12-5,CASGPGQGFNQPQHF,TGTGCTAGTGGTCCCGGACAGGGCTTCAATCAGCCCCAGCATTTT
NA,TRBJ2-3,NA,TRBV19,CASREGGTDTQYF,TGTGCCAGTAGGGAGGGGGGCACAGATACGCAGTATTTT
NA,TRBJ2-3,NA,TRBV4-3,CASSQGPTGTDTQYF,TGCGCCAGCAGCCAGGGGCCTACGGGCACAGATACGCAGTATTTT
NA,TRBJ2-1,TRBD2,TRBV27,CASSLEWTSGTEQFF,TGTGCCAGCAGTTTAGAATGGACTAGCGGGACGGAGCAGTTCTTC
NA,TRBJ2-1,TRBD2,TRBV11-2,CASSPGLAGGQRNEQFF,TGTGCCAGCAGCCCCGGGCTAGCGGGGGGGCAGCGGAATGAGCAGTTCTTC
few,TRBJ1-6,NA,TRBV29-1,CSVELTGLGSPLHF,TGCAGCGTTGAACTTACAGGGCTCGGTTCACCCCTCCACTTT
NA,TRBJ2-7,NA,TRBV4-3,CASSQDRAAVTYEQYF,TGCGCCAGCAGCCAAGATAGGGCGGCAGTGACCTACGAGCAGTACTTC
NA,TRBJ2-2,TRBD2,TRBV19,CASSPGELALTGELFF,TGTGCCAGTAGCCCCGGAGAACTAGCGCTTACCGGGGAGCTGTTTTTT
NA,TRBJ2-3,TRBD1,TRBV10-3,CAGQGSQTDTQYF,TGTGCCGGACAGGGGTCCCAGACAGATACGCAGTATTTT
NA,TRBJ1-1,TRBD1,TRBV5-1,CASSVTSGGFNTEAFF,TGCGCCAGCAGCGTAACCTCAGGGGGCTTTAACACTGAAGCTTTCTTT
NA,TRBJ2-3,NA,TRBV5-1,CASSFGPMAGATDTQYF,TGCGCCAGCAGCTTCGGCCCAATGGCGGGGGCCACAGATACGCAGTATTTT
once,TRBJ2-7,TRBD2,TRBV13,CASSKRTSIHEQYF,TGTGCCAGCAGCAAAAGGACTAGTATACACGAGCAGTACTTC
NA,TRBJ2-5,TRBD1,TRBV5-6,CASSRNTGVRETQYF,TGTGCCAGCAGCCGCAACACAGGGGTCAGGGAGACCCAGTACTTC
NA,TRBJ1-2,NA,TRBV6-1,CASSDEKLYGYTF,TGTGCCAGCAGTGATGAGAAGCTCTATGGCTACACCTTC
once,TRBJ2-1,TRBD2,TRBV5-1,CASSLPGLAGGGNEQFF,TGCGCCAGCAGCTTACCGGGACTAGCGGGTGGTGGGAATGAGCAGTTCTTC
NA,TRBJ2-3,NA,TRBV7-9,CASSSRESPVQSTDTQYF,TGTGCCAGCAGCTCACGCGAGAGTCCCGTCCAAAGCACAGATACGCAGTATTTT
once,TRBJ2-2,NA,TRBV11-2,CASSLSGHTGELFF,TGTGCCAGCAGCTTGAGCGGCCACACCGGGGAGCTGTTTTTT
NA,TRBJ2-2,NA,TRBV2,CACEREMDTGELFF,TGTGCCTGCGAAAGGGAAATGGACACCGGGGAGCTGTTTTTT
NA,TRBJ2-7,NA,TRBV30,CAWSVTGSSYEQYF,TGTGCCTGGAGTGTAACGGGCAGCTCCTACGAGCAGTACTTC
NA,TRBJ2-4,NA,TRBV18,CASSPQGAKNIQYF,TGTGCCAGCTCACCCCAGGGGGCCAAAAACATTCAGTACTTC
NA,TRBJ2-7,NA,TRBV5-6,CASSLRTPGEQYF,TGTGCCAGCAGCCTAAGGACTCCGGGCGAGCAGTACTTC
NA,TRBJ2-3,NA,TRBV6-1,CASSEMYSESTDTQYF,TGTGCCAGCAGTGAAATGTATTCAGAAAGCACAGATACGCAGTATTTT
NA,TRBJ2-5,NA,TRBV5-4,CASGTPGGAETQYF,TGTGCCAGCGGCACCCCCGGGGGCGCCGAGACCCAGTACTTC
NA,TRBJ2-2,NA,TRBV6-4,CASSEQPGQNTGELFF,TGTGCCAGCAGTGAACAACCGGGACAGAACACCGGGGAGCTGTTTTTT
NA,TRBJ1-3,NA,TRBV30,CAWSRQVYTIYF,TGTGCCTGGAGTAGGCAGGTCTACACCATATATTTT
NA,TRBJ1-5,NA,TRBV7-9,CASSGGGDQPQHF,TGTGCCAGCAGCGGGGGGGGAGACCAGCCCCAGCATTTT
NA,TRBJ1-2,NA,TRBV5-1,CASSLAGDYGYTF,TGCGCCAGCAGCTTGGCCGGGGATTATGGCTACACCTTC
NA,TRBJ1-2,NA,TRBV5-6,CASSTEVTAAGYTF,TGTGCCAGCAGCACCGAGGTCACAGCGGCAGGCTACACCTTC
once,TRBJ2-3,NA,TRBV28,CASSFRQSTDTQYF,TGTGCCAGCAGTTTTCGACAGTCCACAGATACGCAGTATTTT
NA,TRBJ1-1,NA,TRBV28,CASSLTGFGAFF,TGTGCCAGCAGTTTAACAGGGTTTGGTGCTTTCTTT
once,TRBJ1-4,TRBD1,TRBV2,CASGRQGLGTNEKLFF,TGTGCCAGCGGCAGACAGGGGCTAGGTACTAATGAAAAACTGTTTTTT
NA,TRBJ2-1,NA,TRBV10-3,CAISERVAAYNEQFF,TGTGCCATCAGTGAGAGGGTAGCGGCCTACAATGAGCAGTTCTTC
NA,TRBJ1-5,NA,TRBV6-1,CASRGYGNQPQHF,TGTGCCAGCAGGGGTTATGGCAATCAGCCCCAGCATTTT
NA,TRBJ1-6,NA,TRBV20-1,CSAQGLDLHF,TGCAGTGCTCAGGGCCTAGATCTCCACTTT
NA,TRBJ2-7,NA,TRBV6-5,CASSSRGSFILEQYF,TGTGCCAGCAGTTCCCGAGGGTCCTTCATCCTCGAGCAGTACTTC
NA,TRBJ1-2,TRBD1,TRBV7-9,CASSRDSNSGYTF,TGTGCCAGCAGCCGGGACAGCAACAGTGGCTACACCTTC
NA,TRBJ2-2,TRBD1,TRBV11-2,CASSQIGGTGVHGELFF,TGTGCCAGCAGCCAGATAGGGGGGACAGGGGTTCACGGGGAGCTGTTTTTT
NA,TRBJ2-1,TRBD2,TRBV5-8,CASSLGTSGSRDNEQFF,TGTGCCAGCAGCCTCGGGACTAGCGGGAGCAGGGACAATGAGCAGTTCTTC